This T cell receptor beta chain was documented in a study of technical replicates of blood from a handful of donors. V was trimmed by 8 bases and J by 3 bases, leaving 5 bases between them. Germline V CDR1 and CDR2: MNHEY, SMNVEV (reference sequence). CDR3 length equals 11 residues. Produced via immunoSEQ multiplex PCR; TCRdb's table is partial and in-frame only. The sample has about 15,000 clones, 85% to 90% seen once. This receptor was taken from a human donor in good health. Sequences were obtained from PBMCs. The V and J genes are TRBV27 and TRBJ2-1; perhaps TRBD2 as D (5 bases). CDR3 residues: CASGSYNEQFF. The DNA for the CDR3 is TGTGCCAGCGGGAGCTACAATGAGCAGTTCTTC.